This TCR beta chain emerged from a study of shared clonotypes between healthy human individuals. For the study at large: CD8 memory received one plate per donor, CD8 naive two, CD4 memory three and CD4 naive three.

Trimming removed 4 bases at V and 4 bases at J, with 17 bases between. Germline lookup yields CDR1 KGHSH and CDR2 LQKENI. The CDR3 spans 15 residues. Profiling relied on immunoSEQ multiplex PCR, and the TCRdb table lists in-frame clones only, not all of them. The sample shows around 1.6 million clones, 95% to 99% of them seen only once. The receptor was derived from a man aged 30 to 45 in good health. Specimen: naive CD4+ T cells sorted from blood. Stated subset: CD45RA+ positively selected. This chain connects TRBV18 to TRBJ2-7, with D maybe TRBD1 (6 bases). The CDR3 coding sequence is TGTGCCAGCTCACTACAGGGTGGAGGACCTTACGAGCAGTACTTC. This codes for CASSLQGGGPYEQYF.